One sample yielded the 26 T cell receptor beta chains listed below, sequenced in a study of identical twins. TCRdb passed the 5' RACE reads through MiXCR, listing each CDR3 protein once. Of 350,000 to 500,000 distinct CDR3 sequences detected, around 18% appear once; the ten largest clones hold less than 15%. Sample: naive T cells sorted from blood. The receptors come from a man between 45 and 60 years old in good health.

A few counts support this clonotype. The chain employs TRBV15 and TRBJ2-3, with a tentative D call TRBD1 (6 bases). The length of the CDR3 is 16 residues. Germline V gene lookup returns CDR1 LNHNV and CDR2 YYDKDF (reference sequence). The V and J ends lost 1 base and 0 bases respectively, with 11 bases between them. In nucleotides, the CDR3 is TGTGCCACCAGCAGAGTGGACAGACCTAGCACAGATACGCAGTATTTT. Amino acids: CATSRVDRPSTDTQYF.

This clonotype was found many times. The rearrangement links TRBV5-1 to TRBJ1-5, with 7 nucleotides matching TRBD1. The CDR3 is 14 amino acids. With 5 bases clipped from V and 4 bases from J, the junction kept 6 bases outside the gene matches. Per the germline V gene, CDR1 is SGHRS and CDR2 is YFSETQ. CDR3 DNA: TGCGCCAGCAGTCCGGGACAGCCAAATCAGCCCCAGCATTTT. The encoded protein is CASSPGQPNQPQHF.

This clonotype was detected a few times. The CDR3 nucleotides read TGCGCCAGCAGCTTTGGGGGACAGAACTACGAGCAGTACTTC. Residues: CASSFGGQNYEQYF. This chain uses TRBV5-1 with TRBJ2-7; 7 bases line up with TRBD1. This CDR3 spans 14 amino acids. V lost 2 bases, J lost 3 bases, and 5 bases stayed unmatched. Germline V gives CDR1 SGHRS, CDR2 YFSETQ.

The CDR3 here is CASSLLAGRSYEQYF. CDR3 nucleotide sequence: TGTGCCAGCAGCTTACTAGCGGGACGTTCCTACGAGCAGTACTTC. The V and J genes are TRBV7-8 and TRBJ2-7; 9 bases map to TRBD2. From germline, CDR1 is SGHVS and CDR2 FQNEAQ. J gave up 1 base and V 2 bases, and 3 bases lay outside the gene matches. The CDR3 covers 15 residues.

This clonotype was counted at least ten times. V and J are TRBV20-1 and TRBJ2-7, with D tentatively TRBD1 or TRBD2 (5 bases each). The CDR3 has 12 amino acids. In germline, CDR1 is DFQATT, CDR2 SNEGSKA (reference sequence). Deletions cut 6 bases from V and 7 bases from J, with 16 bases between. The CDR3 bases are TGCAGTGCCCAAGCGAGGGGATATGAGCAGTACTTC. It encodes CSAQARGYEQYF.

The sample holds many counts of this clonotype. The V call is TRBV9, the J call TRBJ1-6, with 7 bases fitting TRBD1. V trimming: 4 bases; J trimming: 10 bases; junction bases outside the gene matches: 8. The germline V gene has CDR1 SGDLS and CDR2 YYNGEE. This CDR3 has 14 residues. The CDR3 DNA sequence: TGTGCCAGCAGCCCCGACAGGGAACGGTCACCCCTCCACTTT. Its translation is CASSPDRERSPLHF.

This sequence joins TRBV7-2 and TRBJ2-3, with 7 bases identical to TRBD2. There are 14 residues in the CDR3. Losses at the gene ends were 2 bases for V and 5 bases for J; bases not matched to a gene: 4. Germline V lookup: CDR1 SGHTA, CDR2 FQGNSA. CDR3 nucleotide sequence: TGTGCCAGCAGCTTAACCGGACTAGTAGATACGCAGTATTTT. It codes for CASSLTGLVDTQYF.

The rearrangement joins TRBV29-1 to TRBJ1-1; weak D call: TRBD1 (5 bases). The CDR3 contains 13 residues. V was shortened by 5 bases and J by 0 bases, with 10 bases between the two germline ends. Germline CDR1 reads SQVTM; CDR2 reads ANQGSEA. CDR3 coding DNA: TGCAGCGTTTGCTCAGGGATGAACACTGAAGCTTTCTTT. It codes for CSVCSGMNTEAFF.

Ten or more counts support this clonotype. The genes are TRBV7-9 and TRBJ2-5, with 7 bases aligning to TRBD1. Looked up from germline, CDR1 is SEHNR and CDR2 is FQNEAQ (reference sequence). Unmatched junction bases numbered 13, after V lost 1 base and J lost 5 bases. The CDR3 totals 17 residues. This CDR3 reads CASSLGFRDRVYETQYF. Written as DNA, the CDR3 is TGTGCCAGCAGCTTAGGATTCCGAGACAGGGTGTATGAGACCCAGTACTTC. Full variable domain (outside the CDR3, taken from reference TRBV7-9 and TRBJ2-5): DTGVSQNPRHKITKRGQNVTFRCDPISEHNRLYWYRQTLGQGPEFLTYFQNEAQLEKSRLLSDRFSAERPKGSFSTLEIQRTEQGDSAMYLCASSLGFRDRVYETQYFGPGTRLLVL.

V and J are TRBV7-3 and TRBJ2-7; tentatively, D is TRBD2 (7 bases). The CDR3 spans 15 residues. Per germline, CDR1 SGHTA and CDR2 FQGTGA. The V and J ends lost 5 bases and 2 bases respectively, with 16 bases between them. This CDR3 is CASSPGRGAAYEQYF. CDR3 coding DNA: TGTGCCAGCAGCCCGGGTCGGGGGGCAGCCTACGAGCAGTACTTC.

J is TRBJ1-3 and V is TRBV27; 8 bases are a match to TRBD1. This CDR3 has 15 residues. Germline assignment: CDR1 MNHEY and CDR2 SMNVEV (reference sequence). J gave up 2 bases and V 6 bases, and 6 bases lay outside the gene matches. CDR3 nucleotides: TGTGCCAGCAGGTTGACAGGGGACGCTGGAAACACCATATATTTT. This translates into CASRLTGDAGNTIYF.

This clonotype was found many times. J is TRBJ2-7 and V is TRBV6-1; the match to TRBD1 covers 10 bases. V was pared by 5 bases and J by 7 bases, with 11 bases of the junction left unmatched. Germline CDR1 MNHNS, CDR2 SASEGT. There are 15 residues in the CDR3. The CDR3 nucleotides read TGTGCCAGCAGTCGCGTAAGACAGGGGGCGGGGGAGCAGTACTTC. Protein: CASSRVRQGAGEQYF.

This clonotype turned up a few times. The V gene is TRBV29-1, the J gene TRBJ1-1; D not resolved. The CDR3 has 15 amino acids. Looked up from germline, CDR1 is SQVTM and CDR2 is ANQGSEA. Trimming cost V 6 bases and J 1 base, with 18 bases left between them. CDR3 sequence (DNA): TGCAGCGTGTTCCCCCCTCGGGGAAAGAACACTGAAGCTTTCTTT. Its protein product is CSVFPPRGKNTEAFF.

The chain is built from TRBV7-9 and TRBJ2-5, with 7 positions matching TRBD1. Per the germline V gene, CDR1 is SEHNR and CDR2 is FQNEAQ (reference sequence). J was trimmed by 3 bases and V by 3 bases; bases with no gene match: 1. The CDR3 has 13 amino acids. CDR3 amino acids: CASSFGTEETQYF. CDR3 sequence (DNA): TGTGCCAGCAGCTTCGGGACAGAAGAGACCCAGTACTTC.

This chain uses TRBV11-1 with TRBJ2-1; D not certain. This CDR3 is built from 13 residues. The V and J ends lost 9 bases and 6 bases respectively, with 15 bases between them. Germline CDR1 reads SGHAT; CDR2 reads FQDESV (reference sequence). The CDR3 loop is CASTNRQANEQFF. The CDR3 nucleotides are TGTGCCAGTACTAACCGTCAGGCCAATGAGCAGTTCTTC.

The chain combines TRBV11-2 with TRBJ2-2; no reliable D call. Trimming left V 0 bases short and J 7 bases short, with 6 bases between. Per germline, CDR1 SGHAT and CDR2 FQNNGV. This CDR3 has 13 amino acids. The CDR3 protein is CASSLEGFGELFF. The CDR3 region has the DNA TGTGCCAGCAGCTTAGAGGGCTTCGGGGAGCTGTTTTTT.

As regards this clonotype: At one end, the junction sequence differs from germline, possibly due to a read error. The chain carries TRBV20-1 and TRBJ2-7; TRBD1 is a possible D gene (5 bases). This CDR3 spans 11 amino acids. The V gene's germline CDR1 is DFQATT and CDR2 SNEGSKA (reference sequence). CDR3 in amino acids: CSARTDTSHLF. DNA for the CDR3: TGCAGTGCTAGAACGGACACTTCTCATCTCTTC.

This clonotype came up a few times. The chain recombines TRBV5-1 with TRBJ2-1, with D unresolved. Germline V gives CDR1 SGHRS, CDR2 YFSETQ. This CDR3 is built from 12 residues. Trimming took 5 bases from V and 10 from J, leaving 13 bases between them. The CDR3 spells CASRQTPNEQFF. The CDR3 nucleotides are TGCGCCAGCAGGCAGACTCCCAACGAGCAGTTCTTC.

The chain is built from TRBV6-2 or TRBV6-3 and TRBJ2-7, with D possibly matching TRBD2 (6 bases). The CDR3 loop spans 15 amino acids. CDR1 is MNHEY, CDR2 SVGEGT, per germline. V was clipped by 8 bases and J by 3 bases, with 20 bases between them. CDR3 in DNA: TGTGCCAGCCCTAATCGGTACGGGAGTGGCTACGAGCAGTACTTC. This codes for CASPNRYGSGYEQYF.

V and J are TRBV15 and TRBJ2-7; TRBD2 is a possible D gene (6 bases). Trimming removed 3 bases at V and 1 base at J, with 10 bases between. The germline gives CDR1 LNHNV, CDR2 YYDKDF (reference sequence). The CDR3 runs to 14 residues. CDR3 region: CATSRRGESYEQYF. Written as DNA, the CDR3 is TGTGCCACCAGCAGGCGGGGTGAGTCCTACGAGCAGTACTTC.

The chain combines TRBV5-6 with TRBJ2-1, with 7 bases fitting TRBD1. This CDR3 is 15 amino acids long. Losses at the gene ends were 1 base for V and 2 bases for J; bases not matched to a gene: 3. CDR1 is SGHDT and CDR2 is YYEEEE in the germline V gene. CDR3 in DNA: TGTGCCAGCAGCTTGACAGGGGCCCCCTACAATGAGCAGTTCTTC. Amino acid sequence: CASSLTGAPYNEQFF.

This clonotype was seen only a few times. V gene TRBV20-1 combines with J gene TRBJ2-2; no definite D call. The CDR3 has 14 amino acids. The V and J ends lost 2 bases and 4 bases respectively, with 11 bases between them. Germline loops: CDR1 DFQATT, CDR2 SNEGSKA (reference sequence). CDR3 loop: CSARTPLSTGELFF. Written as DNA, the CDR3 is TGCAGTGCTAGAACCCCTTTATCCACCGGGGAGCTGTTTTTT.

This clonotype came up many times. The V gene is TRBV12-3 or TRBV12-4, the J gene TRBJ1-6; TRBD1 is a possible D gene (6 bases). V gave up 2 bases and J gave up 7 bases, with 12 bases separating them. The CDR3 is 15 residues long. CDR3 amino acids: CASSLTGLGNSPLHF. DNA of the CDR3: TGTGCCAGCAGTTTAACAGGGCTCGGAAATTCACCCCTCCACTTT.

The rearrangement uses TRBV12-3 or TRBV12-4 and TRBJ1-5, with TRBD1 identical over 9 bases. This CDR3 spans 15 amino acids. Trimming cost V 6 bases and J 3 bases; bases outside gene matches: 6. The CDR3 bases are TGTGCCAGCAGACGAGGGACAGGGAACAATCAGCCCCAGCATTTT. This encodes CASRRGTGNNQPQHF.

The chain links TRBV29-1 to TRBJ1-4; a weak D match, TRBD1 (5 bases). Germline values: CDR1 SQVTM, CDR2 ANQGSEA. This CDR3 has 13 amino acids. V dropped 6 bases and J dropped 5 bases, with 13 bases sitting between them. The CDR3 loop is CSVTGQGNEKLFF. CDR3 coding DNA: TGCAGCGTCACGGGCCAGGGAAATGAAAAACTGTTTTTT.

This clonotype was recorded many times. In nucleotides, the CDR3 is TGTGCCAGCAGCTTGGAGGCAGTCTCCTACAATGAGCAGTTCTTC. As protein: CASSLEAVSYNEQFF. The rearrangement joins TRBV5-8 to TRBJ2-1; D call uncertain. This CDR3 spans 15 amino acids. The germline V and J ends were trimmed by 0 bases and 0 bases, with 7 bases remaining between them. Per the germline V gene, CDR1 is SGHTS and CDR2 is YDEGEE.